This paragraph covers one T cell receptor (beta chain) sequence. What it binds is not known. These data belong to a study of CD8+CD57+ T cells in acquired aplastic anemia. Findings and caveats of the study: Sharing between patients and controls was observed for 25 to 30 CD8+ CDR3 sequences. Patients versus controls showed no significant CD8+ Simpson's diversity difference.

Before being chosen for sequencing, patients had shown CD8+CD57+ cell expansion by flow cytometry. Severe acquired aplastic anemia was present in every patient. No therapy was given to patients before blood sampling. There are 14 residues in the CDR3. The germline V gene encodes CDR1 LNHDA and CDR2 SQIVND (reference sequence). Trimming removed 3 bases at V and 3 bases at J, with 9 bases between. Genomic DNA provided the template from which TCR beta VDJ and CDR3 profiles were obtained. TCRdb independently ran MiXCR on the reads; one entry per CDR3 protein. The data hold 180,000 or so distinct CDR3 sequences, with less than 60% observed a single time.

The sequence derives from a human donor with aplastic anemia. Sequencing was carried out using sorted CD4+, CD8+, or CD8+CD57+ T cells (not recorded which) from PBMCs. This sequence joins TRBV19 and TRBJ1-3; D is uncertain. The CDR3 protein is CASSIGAGGNTIYF. CDR3 sequence (DNA): TGTGCCAGTAGTATCGGCGCCGGTGGAAACACCATATATTTT.